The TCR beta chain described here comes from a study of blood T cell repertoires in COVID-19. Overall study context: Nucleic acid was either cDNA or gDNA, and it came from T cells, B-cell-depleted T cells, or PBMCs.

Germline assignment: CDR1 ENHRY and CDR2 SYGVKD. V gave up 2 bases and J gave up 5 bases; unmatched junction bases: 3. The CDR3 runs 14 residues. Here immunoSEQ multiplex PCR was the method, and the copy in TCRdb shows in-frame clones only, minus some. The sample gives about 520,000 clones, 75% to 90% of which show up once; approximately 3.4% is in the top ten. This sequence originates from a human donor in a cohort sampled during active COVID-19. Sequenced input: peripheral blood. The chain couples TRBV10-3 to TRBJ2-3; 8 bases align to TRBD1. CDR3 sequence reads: CAISETGGQDTQYF. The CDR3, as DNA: TGTGCCATCAGTGAGACAGGGGGACAAGATACGCAGTATTTT.